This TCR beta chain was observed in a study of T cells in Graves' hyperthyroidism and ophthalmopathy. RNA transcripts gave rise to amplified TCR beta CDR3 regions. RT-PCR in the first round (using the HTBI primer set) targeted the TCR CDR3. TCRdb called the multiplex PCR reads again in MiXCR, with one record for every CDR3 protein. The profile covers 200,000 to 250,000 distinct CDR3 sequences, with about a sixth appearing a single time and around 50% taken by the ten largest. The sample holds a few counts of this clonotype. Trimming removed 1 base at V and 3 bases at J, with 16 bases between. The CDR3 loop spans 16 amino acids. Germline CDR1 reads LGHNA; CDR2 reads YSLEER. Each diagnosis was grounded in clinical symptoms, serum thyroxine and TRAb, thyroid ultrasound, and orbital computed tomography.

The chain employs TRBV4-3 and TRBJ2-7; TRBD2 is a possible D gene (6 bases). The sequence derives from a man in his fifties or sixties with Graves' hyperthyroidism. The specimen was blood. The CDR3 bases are TGCGCCAGCAGCCAAGGCATGGGAGGACTTGACTACGAGCAGTACTTC. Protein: CASSQGMGGLDYEQYF.